This T cell receptor (beta chain) appears in the sequencing data of a study of human T cells and chemical hapten exposure. Study-level points and caveats: Positively correlated with patch test score were the counts of PT1 expanded TCRs.

One entry per CDR3 protein, called by TCRdb with MiXCR from the RACE reads. Of around 380,000 distinct CDR3 sequences listed, roughly 4.8% are singletons. Time point in this sample: patch test 1, 2 weeks after DPC sensitization. Described treatment: therapeutic diphenylcyclopropenone sensitization with weekly scalp DPC. This CDR3 contains 16 residues. V trimming: 4 bases; J trimming: 8 bases; junction bases outside the gene matches: 12. Germline lookup yields CDR1 KGHDR and CDR2 SFDVKD. Many counts were recorded for this clonotype. Its specificity is unknown. This sample comprised whole blood, obtained in connection with sensitization to the hapten diphenylcyclopropenone (DPC). The chain is built from TRBV24-1 and TRBJ2-1; TRBD1 aligns across 8 bases. This receptor was obtained from a woman between 50 and 59 years old with alopecia areata. Some clones in this sample may be carry-over from other donors' samples. The CDR3 region has the DNA TGTGCCACCAGTGAATCCGGCAGGGGGCTCGTGGATGAGCAGTTCTTC. It encodes CATSESGRGLVDEQFF.